Given below is one T cell receptor beta chain in context. This sample is drawn from a study of blood T cell repertoires in COVID-19. Study-wide background: Samples came from the United States, Italy and Spain, spanning acute and convalescent COVID-19.

TCRdb's table, derived via immunoSEQ multiplex PCR, lists solely in-frame clones and lacks some. The sample lists about 220,000 clones, roughly 85% seen once, with 3.5% to 4% in the top ten. This TCR was sampled from a woman of 80 years or more with acute or convalescent COVID-19. Sequencing input: peripheral blood.

The CDR3 bases are TGTGCCAGCAGCTTTAACGGGGACTCCTACAATGAGCAGTTCTTC. This encodes CASSFNGDSYNEQFF. This rearrangement joins TRBV5-4 to TRBJ2-1; D is perhaps TRBD2 (5 bases). CDR3 length: 15 residues. Looked up from germline, CDR1 is SGHNT and CDR2 is YYREEE (reference sequence). Trimming took off 2 bases at V and 0 bases at J, with 9 bases between the two ends.